This T cell receptor (beta chain) was profiled in a study of T cells in Graves' hyperthyroidism and ophthalmopathy. Across the whole study: Peripheral blood was obtained at initial diagnosis, preceding any treatment.

Amplification of TCR beta CDR3 regions used RNA as the template. Primed by the HTBI set, a first-round RT-PCR was run on the TCR CDR3. TCRdb independently ran MiXCR on the multiplex PCR reads; one entry per CDR3 protein. The sample has roughly 400,000 distinct CDR3 sequences, more than 13% seen once; the top ten hold under 30%. General observations from the study: Most thyroid clonotypes that were expanded above 0.001 also turned up in blood. Ophthalmopathy was told apart from stable hyperthyroidism by a 13 V-J model.

The germline V gene encodes CDR1 MDHEN and CDR2 SYDVKM. The CDR3 sequence is 14 residues long. The V and J ends lost 3 bases and 0 bases respectively, with 9 bases between them. At least ten counts were recorded for this clonotype. Its cognate antigen is unknown. Fresh peripheral blood, roughly 9.3 ml, was the source of the PBMCs. Material: blood. The J gene is TRBJ2-7, the V gene TRBV28; D may be TRBD1 (5 bases). The TCR originated in a man between 50 and 59 years old with Graves' ophthalmopathy. CDR3 coding DNA: TGTGCCAGCAGTTTCGTCGACAGCTCCTACGAGCAGTACTTC. Amino acids: CASSFVDSSYEQYF.